This is a list of T cell receptor beta chains from one sample in a study of T cells in Graves' hyperthyroidism and ophthalmopathy. One entry per CDR3 protein results from TCRdb running MiXCR on the multiplex PCR reads. The data show 300,000 to 350,000 distinct CDR3 sequences, under 25% seen once. The sample consisted of blood. The receptors come from a woman between 50 and 59 years old with Graves' hyperthyroidism. The CDR3 runs from the conserved cysteine through the conserved F or W. Each record gives: J gene, V gene, CDR3 protein.

>TRBJ2-1|TRBV5-1
CASSLDISGPGNYNEQFF
>TRBJ1-5|TRBV6-1
CASSDRDSYSNQPQHF
>TRBJ1-1|TRBV7-8
CASSLENWDRRAINTEAFF
>TRBJ2-7|TRBV20-1
CSALAGPRHEQYF
>TRBJ2-6|TRBV7-9
CASSLVGANVLTF
>TRBJ2-5|TRBV7-2
CASRRQGAAETQYF
>TRBJ2-7|TRBV28
CASSLLRTGGMYEQYF
>TRBJ2-1|TRBV7-9
CASSWTSGGANEQFF
>TRBJ1-2|TRBV30
CAWSVRVYGYTF
>TRBJ1-2|TRBV18
CASSPLVEGGYTF
>TRBJ1-3|TRBV2
CASTSQGIADTIYF
>TRBJ1-6|TRBV11-2
CASSLPGVPYNSPLHF
>TRBJ2-1|TRBV27
CATSRSGAYNEQFF
>TRBJ1-3|TRBV28
CASTPAGTTLSGNTIYF
>TRBJ2-3|TRBV9
CASSVDPMGAATDTQYF
>TRBJ2-1|TRBV24-1
CATSESGGRGDYEQFF
>TRBJ2-3|TRBV11-1
CASSLWLAGRTDTQYF
>TRBJ2-1|TRBV6-1
CASSASYNEQFF
>TRBJ2-1|TRBV7-3
CASSYPGTGGDNEQFF
>TRBJ2-5|TRBV10-3
CAISTGPPETQYF
>TRBJ1-4|TRBV6-1
CASSPRGGTTNEKLFF
>TRBJ2-7|TRBV2
CASSSTDYEQYF
>TRBJ2-7|TRBV12-3/TRBV12-4
CASSPASKGSGEQYF
>TRBJ1-1|TRBV5-6
CASSYRMNTEAFF
>TRBJ2-1|TRBV27
CASRARDNEQFF
>TRBJ2-5|TRBV3-1
CASSQDIGGLDKTQYF
>TRBJ1-5|TRBV20-1
CSALPRGRGNQPQHF
>TRBJ2-3|TRBV11-2
CASSPIPGQGAQYF
>TRBJ2-7|TRBV2
CASTAGGNYEQYF
>TRBJ2-2|TRBV12-3/TRBV12-4
CASSFIIPAGLAGELFF
>TRBJ1-2|TRBV27
CASSLGDRNYGYTF
>TRBJ1-2|TRBV7-2
CASRGTYYGYTF
>TRBJ2-1|TRBV6-5
CASSYGRGGPNEQFF
>TRBJ1-2|TRBV7-6
CASSLDSRYGYTF
>TRBJ2-7|TRBV2
CASSEKARREGTYEQYF
>TRBJ2-7|TRBV11-3
CASSIGQASDEQYF
>TRBJ1-4|TRBV7-9
CASSFRGQGAEKLFF
>TRBJ1-3|TRBV11-2
CASSSRQGHTIYF
>TRBJ1-6|TRBV27
CASSRGGSSPLHF
>TRBJ1-4|TRBV20-1
CSADRGREEKLFF
>TRBJ2-3|TRBV2
CASSQGSGITDTQYF
>TRBJ2-4|TRBV3-1
CASSQDLNIQYF
>TRBJ1-2|TRBV5-1
CASSLGGTGAHGYTF
>TRBJ2-2|TRBV6-1
CASMALAGGPSNTGELFF
>TRBJ2-5|TRBV2
CASSDSPGQQETQYF
>TRBJ2-1|TRBV11-3
CASSLDHTRNEQFF
>TRBJ1-5|TRBV20-1
CSAKNGTSNSNQPQHF
>TRBJ2-3|TRBV12-3/TRBV12-4
CASSPAGAGDTQYF
>TRBJ1-6|TRBV18
CASSPTRDSQGTLHF
>TRBJ2-5|TRBV12-3/TRBV12-4
CASSLTSGGAQETQYF
>TRBJ1-2|TRBV6-1
CASSENAWGYGYTF
>TRBJ2-3|TRBV2
CASSEGQGPGTDTQYF
>TRBJ2-1|TRBV28
CASKKRTSGTYNEQFF
>TRBJ1-5|TRBV6-1
CASSREGVMNQPQHF
>TRBJ2-1|TRBV28
CASSLRSGRARLDEQFF
>TRBJ1-1|TRBV6-2/TRBV6-3
CASTAGRDTEAFF
>TRBJ2-5|TRBV2
CASSARLAGASQYF
>TRBJ2-5|TRBV9
CASSVDERVTQYF
>TRBJ1-6|TRBV6-1
CASSPEGQPNSPLHF
>TRBJ1-2|TRBV28
CATSLGVRNDYGYTF